This T cell receptor (beta chain) emerged from a study of cytomegalovirus exposure and HLA in healthy donors. The PCR was carried out with 60 Vbeta primers and 13 Jbeta primers. The repertoire was sequenced with immunoSEQ multiplex PCR; TCRdb's copy has only in-frame clones and lacks some. Among approximately 140,000 clones listed, over 75% were seen once. The V gene lost 1 base and the J gene lost 6 bases, with 8 bases spanning the gap. Germline V gene sequence: CDR1 SGHVS, CDR2 FNYEAQ. The CDR3 is 13 residues long. The chain couples TRBV7-6 to TRBJ2-3, with D unclear. Sample: PBMCs. The source is a man aged 35-49 years in good health and CMV-seronegative. The CDR3 sequence: CASSLGPQDTQYF. The CDR3 DNA reads TGTGCCAGCAGCTTAGGCCCCCAGGATACGCAGTATTTT.